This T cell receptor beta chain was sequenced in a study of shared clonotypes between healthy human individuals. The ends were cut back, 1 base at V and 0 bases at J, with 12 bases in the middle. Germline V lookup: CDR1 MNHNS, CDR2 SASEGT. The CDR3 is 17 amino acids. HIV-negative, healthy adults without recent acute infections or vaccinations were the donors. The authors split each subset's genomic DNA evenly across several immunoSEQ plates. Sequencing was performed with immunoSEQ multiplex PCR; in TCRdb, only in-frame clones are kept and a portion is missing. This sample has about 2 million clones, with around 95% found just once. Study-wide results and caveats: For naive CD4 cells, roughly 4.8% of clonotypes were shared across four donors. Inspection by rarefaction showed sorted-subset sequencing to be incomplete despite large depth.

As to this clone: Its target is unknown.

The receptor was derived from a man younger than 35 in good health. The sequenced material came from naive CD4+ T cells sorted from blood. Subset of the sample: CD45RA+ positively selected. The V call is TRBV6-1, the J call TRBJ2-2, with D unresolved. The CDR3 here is CASSEGGGVPNTGELFF. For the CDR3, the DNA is TGTGCCAGCAGTGAAGGGGGTGGGGTACCGAACACCGGGGAGCTGTTTTTT.